This entry lists 23 T cell receptor beta chains sequenced from one sample in a study of breast tumors, draining lymph nodes, adjacent tissues. A single record per CDR3 protein comes from TCRdb applying MiXCR to the multiplex PCR reads. The sample yields approximately 20,000 distinct CDR3 sequences, over 40% seen once. Source material: breast tumor tissue. The receptors originated from a female donor with breast cancer. Some clones in this sample may be carry-over from other donors' samples.

This sequence joins TRBV29-1 and TRBJ1-3; D unresolved. From germline, CDR1 is SQVTM and CDR2 ANQGSEA. The length of the CDR3 is 12 residues. The V end lost 2 bases, the J end lost 7 bases, and 9 bases lay between the germline ends. The CDR3 DNA follows: TGCAGCGTTGAAAAAGGTGGGAACACCATATATTTT. This encodes CSVEKGGNTIYF.

This clonotype was counted many times. A much larger clone sits a single nucleotide away, making a read error possible. The rearrangement links TRBV20-1 to TRBJ2-7, with 9 bases lining up with TRBD2. V lost 0 bases to trimming and J lost 5 bases; unmatched junction nucleotides: 8. The CDR3 has 15 residues. The germline CDR1 and CDR2 sequences are DFQATT and SNEGSKA (reference sequence). The CDR3 loop reads CSARDRSSGTNEQYF. Written as DNA, the CDR3 is TGCAGTGCTAGAGATCGGTCTAGCGGGACGAACGAGCAGTACTTC.

By proportion, this clonotype is medium-sized (0.01 to 0.1%). The chain combines TRBV6-4 with TRBJ2-2; 7 nucleotides align to TRBD2. Per germline, CDR1 MRHNA and CDR2 SNTAGT. V was pared by 6 bases and J by 2 bases, with 3 bases of the junction left unmatched. The CDR3 length is 14 residues. For the CDR3, the DNA is TGTGCCAGCAGCCGACTAGCTAACACCGGGGAGCTGTTTTTT. This encodes CASSRLANTGELFF.

This clonotype was seen many times. The rearrangement links TRBV7-8 to TRBJ2-7, with 9 bases aligning to TRBD1. CDR1 SGHVS and CDR2 FQNEAQ come from the germline V gene. The junction had 15 bases not matched to a gene; V was cut back by 5 bases and J by 1 base. The CDR3 is made up of 18 amino acids. The CDR3: CASSRSGVGTGISYEQYF. For the CDR3, the DNA is TGTGCCAGCAGCCGCTCCGGGGTGGGGACAGGGATTTCCTACGAGCAGTACTTC.

This clonotype was detected ten times or more. With a much larger clone just one base away, this may be a read error. The chain couples TRBV6-2 or TRBV6-3 to TRBJ1-5, with D unclear. With 5 bases removed from V and 5 bases from J, the gap between germline ends came to 13 bases. The CDR3 runs 14 residues. Germline V gives CDR1 MNHEY, CDR2 SVGEGT. The CDR3 nucleotides are TGTGCCAGCAGTCCCTCCGGCGGGTATCAGCCCCAGCATTTT. It specifies CASSPSGGYQPQHF.

This clonotype is labeled as medium-sized. The V call is TRBV4-1, the J call TRBJ1-5; D is possibly TRBD1 (5 bases). V lost 3 bases to trimming and J lost 6 bases, with 21 bases between them. Germline V lookup: CDR1 MGHRA, CDR2 YSYEKL. The CDR3 has 17 amino acids. The CDR3: CASSHAFLQGRFQPQHF. The CDR3 coding sequence is TGCGCCAGCAGCCACGCCTTCCTCCAGGGTAGGTTTCAGCCCCAGCATTTT.

V is TRBV30 and J is TRBJ1-6; 7 bases are shared with TRBD1. Germline CDR1 reads GTSNPN; CDR2 reads SVGIG (reference sequence). CDR3 length: 13 residues. J lost 10 bases, V lost 4 bases, and 7 bases had no gene match. The CDR3 sequence: CAWTTGLGSPLHF. Written as DNA, the CDR3 is TGTGCCTGGACGACAGGGTTGGGCTCACCCCTCCACTTT.

The J gene is TRBJ2-1, the V gene TRBV20-1; 10 nucleotides line up with TRBD2. Germline V CDR1 and CDR2: DFQATT, SNEGSKA (reference sequence). The CDR3 covers 13 residues. J lost 7 bases, V lost 5 bases, and 5 bases had no gene match. The CDR3 reads CSARTSGPNEQFF. The CDR3 bases are TGCAGTGCTCGGACTAGCGGCCCTAATGAGCAGTTCTTC.

This clonotype counts as medium-sized (0.01 to 0.1%). The chain uses TRBV5-6 and TRBJ1-2; 10 bases line up with TRBD1. J gave up 8 bases and V 0 bases, and 4 bases lay outside the gene matches. The CDR3 runs to 14 residues. The germline CDR1 and CDR2 sequences are SGHDT and YYEEEE. DNA for the CDR3: TGTGCCAGCAGCTTGGCCGAGGGACAGGGGGGCTACACCTTC. This encodes CASSLAEGQGGYTF.

V and J are TRBV20-1 and TRBJ1-3, with unresolved D. The CDR3 covers 13 residues. CDR1 is DFQATT, CDR2 SNEGSKA, per germline (reference sequence). Deletions cut 2 bases from V and 8 bases from J, with 13 bases between. Here the CDR3 reads CSARQITSDTIYF. CDR3 nucleotides: TGCAGTGCTAGACAAATCACATCGGACACCATATATTTT.

The chain recombines TRBV30 with TRBJ1-6; no clear D. Germline V gives CDR1 GTSNPN, CDR2 SVGIG (reference sequence). Trimming removed 0 bases from V and 8 bases from J, with 8 bases in between. This CDR3 has 13 residues. CDR3 bases: TGTGCCTGGAGTGTACAAACGGATTCACCCCTCCACTTT. Its protein product is CAWSVQTDSPLHF.

The CDR3 DNA reads TGTGCCAGCAGTGAATATCAAAACACTGAAGCTTTCTTT. Encoded protein: CASSEYQNTEAFF. The V call is TRBV25-1, the J call TRBJ1-1; no definite D call. V was trimmed by 0 bases and J by 2 bases, leaving 4 bases between them. CDR1 is MGHDK and CDR2 is SYGVNS in the germline V gene. The CDR3 loop spans 13 amino acids.

This chain connects TRBV2 to TRBJ2-6, with no clear D. This CDR3 region has 14 residues. V lost 6 bases to trimming and J lost 1 base, with 7 bases between them. CDR1 is SNHLY, CDR2 FYNNEI, per germline. CDR3 in DNA: TGTGCCAGCAGCGCAGCTTCTGGGGCCAACGTCCTGACTTTC. Its translation is CASSAASGANVLTF.

This chain links TRBV10-3 with TRBJ2-1, with 10 bases that match TRBD2. The CDR3 consists of 22 residues. Per the germline V gene, CDR1 is ENHRY and CDR2 is SYGVKD. After removal of 3 bases from V and 0 bases from J, the junction contained 20 bases not matched to a gene. CDR3 DNA: TGTGCCATCAGTGACGGCAGGGGGCTCACTAGCGGGACTAGGGGCTCCTACAATGAGCAGTTCTTC. This encodes CAISDGRGLTSGTRGSYNEQFF.

This clonotype was counted ten times or more. This chain connects TRBV9 to TRBJ2-1; TRBD2 agrees at 10 bases. The J segment lost 8 bases and the V segment lost 0 bases, leaving 11 bases of the junction unmatched. Germline V CDR1 and CDR2: SGDLS, YYNGEE. The CDR3 sequence is 17 residues long. The CDR3 bases are TGTGCCAGCAGCGTAGCTACGAGCGGGAGGGCCAGGGATGAGCAGTTCTTC. It encodes CASSVATSGRARDEQFF.

This clonotype was counted many times. The chain combines TRBV4-2 with TRBJ2-3, with 7 bases aligning to TRBD2. Trimming removed 1 base from V and 2 bases from J; junction bases left unmatched: 6. The CDR3 contains 16 residues. Looked up from germline, CDR1 is LGHNA and CDR2 is YNFKEQ. The CDR3 loop reads CASSQGAGSNTDTQYF. CDR3 bases: TGTGCCAGCAGCCAAGGAGCGGGATCTAACACAGATACGCAGTATTTT.

This clonotype has a count of ten or more. The V and J genes are TRBV30 and TRBJ2-2; 9 nucleotides match TRBD1. The CDR3 is 15 amino acids. In germline, CDR1 is GTSNPN, CDR2 SVGIG (reference sequence). Unmatched junction bases numbered 3, after V lost 2 bases and J lost 2 bases. The CDR3 region is CAWSLTGGNTGELFF. For the CDR3, the DNA is TGTGCCTGGAGTTTGACAGGGGGTAACACCGGGGAGCTGTTTTTT.

This clonotype was recorded at least ten times. The chain combines TRBV6-5 with TRBJ2-2; D call uncertain. The CDR3 is 16 residues long. V was pared by 5 bases and J by 0 bases, with 13 bases between. Germline values: CDR1 MNHEY, CDR2 SVGAGI. CDR3 nucleotides: TGTGCCAGCAGTCACCGGTACAAAGCGAACACCGGGGAGCTGTTTTTT. This translates into CASSHRYKANTGELFF.

This clonotype has just a few counts. The J gene is TRBJ2-1, the V gene TRBV20-1; TRBD2 matches at 11 bases. This CDR3 has 14 amino acids. Germline V gene data show CDR1 as DFQATT and CDR2 as SNEGSKA (reference sequence). Losses at the gene ends were 3 bases for V and 9 bases for J; bases not matched to a gene: 7. The CDR3 protein is CSARLAGGPAEQFF. In DNA form, the CDR3 reads TGCAGTGCTAGGTTAGCGGGAGGGCCGGCTGAGCAGTTCTTC.

The rearrangement uses TRBV7-2 and TRBJ2-7; 16 positions match TRBD2. The assigned J gene may be wrong: the sequence end matches TRBJ2-5 better. From germline, CDR1 is SGHTA and CDR2 FQGNSA. The CDR3 contains 16 residues. CDR3 bases: TGTGCCAGCAGCACGGGGACTAGCGGGAGGGGGGAGACCCAGTACTTC. It translates to CASSTGTSGRGETQYF.

A word on this clonotype: This CDR3 fails to terminate in the conserved phenylalanine or tryptophan, so it likely reflects a read error. V and J are TRBV7-9 and TRBJ1-2; D is unresolved. Trimming removed 4 bases at V and 3 bases at J, with 12 bases between. The CDR3 consists of 14 residues. Looked up from germline, CDR1 is SEHNR and CDR2 is FQNEAQ (reference sequence). CDR3 nucleotide sequence: TGTGCCAGCAGCTCCTCCTCGGCCCACTATGGCTACACCCTC. It encodes CASSSSSAHYGYTL.

This chain joins TRBV7-9 and TRBJ2-3; 7 nucleotides align to TRBD2. The trim removed 5 bases at V and 2 bases at J, leaving 13 bases unmatched. Germline CDR1 reads SEHNR; CDR2 reads FQNEAQ (reference sequence). The CDR3 has 17 residues. CDR3 nucleotides: TGTGCCAGCAGCCATCTTGGACTAGAGCCTCTCACAGATACGCAGTATTTT. Translating it yields CASSHLGLEPLTDTQYF.

This clonotype was counted ten times or more. This chain links TRBV6-5 with TRBJ1-2; D not certain. Trimming cost V 6 bases and J 10 bases, with 21 bases left between them. The V gene's germline CDR1 is MNHEY and CDR2 SVGAGI. The CDR3 is made up of 14 amino acids. CDR3 nucleotide sequence: TGTGCCAGCAGCCCGGGGTTGGGAGGCTGGGACTACACCTTC. Encoded protein: CASSPGLGGWDYTF.